This T cell receptor (beta chain) derives from a study of OX40 agonist ivuxolimab in advanced cancers. Whole-study results and caveats: By week 6 at 0.1 to 3.0 mg/kg, blood CD4+ and CD8+ T cells had expanded clonally.

Using immunoSEQ multiplex PCR, the repertoire was profiled, and TCRdb retains in-frame clones only, with some absent. The sample records 75,000 to 90,000 clones, over 85% being singletons. Notes on this clone: What it binds is not known.

This CDR3 is built from 16 residues. In germline, CDR1 is SGHTA, CDR2 FQGTGA. The V gene lost 7 bases and the J gene lost 0 bases, with 16 bases spanning the gap. The chain recombines TRBV7-3 with TRBJ2-4, with D perhaps TRBD2 (6 bases). This material consisted of CD4+ or CD8+ T cells sorted from blood, taken in a trial of the OX40 agonist ivuxolimab. This sequence was found in an adult with an advanced solid tumor such as melanoma, head and neck, liver or kidney cancer. CDR3 coding DNA: TGTGCCAGCAACAACTCGGGAGAGCTAGCCAAAAACATTCAGTACTTC. It yields the protein CASNNSGELAKNIQYF.